This T cell receptor beta chain was observed in a study of neurological immune-mediated disorders (dated by TCRdb to the late 2010s). Study-level background: Of the 35 or so multiple sclerosis patients, approximately 30 had relapsing-remitting MS and 3 had secondary progressive MS. Longitudinal HAM/TSP and healthy donors had 3 time-points each (roughly 3-40 month intervals). The 106 TCR-beta libraries included longitudinal samples, technical triplicates and paired sorted CD4+ and CD8+ T-cell subsets alongside PBMC samples. The cohort comprised about 68 subjects: roughly 15 HAM/TSP patients, 34 multiple sclerosis patients and some 20 healthy controls. Using UMI-based sequencing, the study compared peripheral blood TCR-beta repertoires from patients with HTLV-I-associated myelopathy (HAM/TSP), patients with multiple sclerosis, and healthy controls. The full study reports these points: No identical CDR3 amino acid sequences were found to be shared among expanded clones across subjects, suggesting that TCR-beta repertoires were private in all groups. In phylogenetic analysis, the repertoires of 18 of 34 MS patients grouped into a cluster of related CDR3 sequences, which suggests a possible signature at the repertoire level. The MS cluster showed no association with clinical or MRI features, and the authors stated that larger cohorts are needed. TCR clonal expansion was highest in HAM/TSP patients and lowest in MS patients, with MS patients falling below even healthy controls.

The time point label of this sample denotes: longitudinal time-point 2. For unsorted PBMC libraries, 2 million PBMCs were used after storage in RNAlater at -80 degrees C until RNA extraction. Multiple sclerosis patients were enrolled in a US clinical protocol under which disease progression was evaluated by magnetic resonance imaging. PBMCs were separated from peripheral blood using Ficoll-Hypaque density gradient centrifugation and then cryopreserved in liquid nitrogen. cDNA was synthesized by template-switch 5'RACE using a primer carrying a 10-nucleotide random unique molecular identifier by which each TCR transcript was tagged. Every sequencing run yielded over 200 million TCR-beta sequences covering 15-18 subjects. The RNeasy kit was used to extract total RNA. TCR-beta VDJ regions were amplified with primers for the TCR constant region and the 5'RACE anchor, using the KAPA Real-time Library Amplification kit. A first PCR added sample indexes and Illumina adaptors, and a second PCR then raised library yield. The roughly 650 bp TCR product was size-selected on a 2% E-gel SizeSelection system after Ampure bead purification. Before pooling, libraries had their quality checked on a Bioanalyzer, their concentration measured with Qubit, and their quantity determined with the Kapa Library Quantification kit. Paired-end 2 x 150 bp sequencing of the libraries was performed on an Illumina HiSeq 2500. To increase sequence diversity, roughly 24-30% phiX was spiked into each library pool. The paper's processing steps were these. Quality-filtered reads were processed with the UMI-based MiGEC pipeline, and over 80% of raw TCR sequences were removed by the MiGEC pipeline during error correction. IMGT germline references were used for aligning VDJ genes, and each clonotype was defined as a unique CDR3 amino acid sequence together with its V-J genes. Clonal expansion, Shannon diversity, and CDR3 relatedness (CalcPairwiseDistances, ClusterSamples) were evaluated with VDJtools, and phylogenetic trees were built with CLCbio workbench. Expanded clones were defined as having at least 8 unique UMIs, based on coefficient-of-variation modelling across technical triplicates. Using fastp at Q25 and MiXCR, TCRdb reprocessed the public reads and kept productive beta chains. Each CDR3 protein appears once, grouped with its most common genes and DNA. These V and J calls rely on TCRdb rather than the paper's analysis. The sample yields some 80,000 distinct CDR3 sequences; 5.8% were counted once. Over 6.5% of the sample rests with the top ten.

This clonotype was observed at least ten times. What this receptor recognizes is not known. There are no base qualities to consult, and no much larger clone falls within one base. V lost 0 bases and J lost 1 base; the stretch between them is 4 bases long. The germline V gene gives CDR1 as SGHRS and CDR2 as YFSETQ. Including the terminal cysteine and phenylalanine, the CDR3 comprises 13 residues. CDR3 DNA only is kept here, 39 bases in frame from base 1. The clonotype comes from a woman aged 55-75 years with multiple sclerosis. This chain is built from TRBV5-1 and TRBJ1-1, with the D segment identity uncertain. The material sequenced was PBMCs. The CDR3 reads CASSLAENTEAFF. The DNA sequence is given as TGCGCCAGCAGCTTGGCAGAGAACACTGAAGCTTTCTTT.